This TCR beta chain emerged from a study of naive and memory T cell subsets. Study outcomes and limitations: Possibly reflecting memory cells re-expressing CD45RA, a few larger clonotypes occurred in naive repertoires, especially CD8.

Trimming at V came to 7 bases and at J to 5 bases, leaving 2 bases not matched to a gene. Germline V CDR1 and CDR2: SGHVS, FQNEAQ. CDR3 size: 13 residues. An equimolar mix of two oligonucleotides served as the beta constant-region primer for TRBC1 and TRBC2. Four rounds of PCR amplified the ligated cDNA using nested alpha and beta constant-region primers plus SP2. TCRdb passed the UMI-ligation and nested PCR reads through MiXCR, listing each CDR3 protein once. The table lists about 99,000 distinct CDR3 sequences, more than 14% of them singletons, with around 2.8% in the top ten. Overnight CMV lysate stimulation of fresh PBMCs defined donor CMV status by CD4+ IFNgamma. Four subsets defined by CD45RA and CD27 were sorted after CD3, CD4, CD8 and live/dead staining. This clonotype was seen a few times. Antigen specificity is unknown.

The J gene is TRBJ2-1, the V gene TRBV7-8, with 10 bases aligning to TRBD2. Sequencing was carried out using naive CD8+ T cells from blood. The sequence was obtained from a human donor in good health. The chain's CDR3 is CASMLAGDNEQFF. The CDR3 nucleotides are TGTGCCAGCATGCTAGCGGGAGACAATGAGCAGTTCTTC.